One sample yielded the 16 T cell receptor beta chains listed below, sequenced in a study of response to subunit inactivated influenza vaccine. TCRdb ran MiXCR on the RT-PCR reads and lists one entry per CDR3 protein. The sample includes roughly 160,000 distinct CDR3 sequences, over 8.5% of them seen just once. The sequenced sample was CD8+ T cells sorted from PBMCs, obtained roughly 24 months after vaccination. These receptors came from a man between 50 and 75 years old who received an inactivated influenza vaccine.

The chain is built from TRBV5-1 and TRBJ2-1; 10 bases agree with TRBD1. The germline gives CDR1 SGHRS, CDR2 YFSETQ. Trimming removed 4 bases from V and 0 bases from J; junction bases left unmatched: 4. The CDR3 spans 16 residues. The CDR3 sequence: CASSGGQGSSYNEQFF. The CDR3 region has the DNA TGCGCCAGCAGCGGGGGACAGGGGAGCTCCTACAATGAGCAGTTCTTC.

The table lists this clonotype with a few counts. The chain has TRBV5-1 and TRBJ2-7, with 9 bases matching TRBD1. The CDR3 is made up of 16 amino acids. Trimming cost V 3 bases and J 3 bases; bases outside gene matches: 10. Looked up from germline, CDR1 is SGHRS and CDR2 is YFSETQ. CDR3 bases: TGCGCCAGCAGCTCGGAGCTGGGACAGGGAGGCTACGAGCAGTACTTC. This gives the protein CASSSELGQGGYEQYF. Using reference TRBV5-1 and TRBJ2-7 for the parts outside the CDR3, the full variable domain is KAGVTQTPRYLIKTRGQQVTLSCSPISGHRSVSWYQQTPGQGLQFLFEYFSETQRNKGNFPGRFSGRQFSNSRSEMNVSTLELGDSALYLCASSSELGQGGYEQYFGPGTRLTVT.

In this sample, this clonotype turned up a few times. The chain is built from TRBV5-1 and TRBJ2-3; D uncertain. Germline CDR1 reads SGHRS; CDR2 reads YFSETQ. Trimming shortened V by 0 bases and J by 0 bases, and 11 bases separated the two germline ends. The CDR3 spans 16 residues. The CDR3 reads CASSLDSATSTDTQYF. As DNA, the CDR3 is TGCGCCAGCAGCTTGGACTCAGCTACTAGCACAGATACGCAGTATTTT.

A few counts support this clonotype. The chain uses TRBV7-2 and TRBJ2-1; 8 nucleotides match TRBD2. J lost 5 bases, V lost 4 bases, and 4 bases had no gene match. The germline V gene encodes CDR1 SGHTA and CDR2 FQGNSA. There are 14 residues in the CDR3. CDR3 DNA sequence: TGTGCCAGCAGCTCCCAGCGGGGGAACAATGAGCAGTTCTTC. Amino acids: CASSSQRGNNEQFF. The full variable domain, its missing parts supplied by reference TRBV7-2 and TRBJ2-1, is GAGVSQSPSNKVTEKGKDVELRCDPISGHTALYWYRQSLGQGLEFLIYFQGNSAPDKSGLPSDRFSAERTGGSVSTLTIQRTQQEDSAVYLCASSSQRGNNEQFFGPGTRLTVL.

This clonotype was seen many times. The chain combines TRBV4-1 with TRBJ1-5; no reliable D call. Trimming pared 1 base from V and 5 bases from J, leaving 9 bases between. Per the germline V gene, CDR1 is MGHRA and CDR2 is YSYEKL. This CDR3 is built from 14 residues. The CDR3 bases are TGCGCCAGCAGCCAAGGTCAGTCCTATCAGCCCCAGCATTTT. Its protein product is CASSQGQSYQPQHF.

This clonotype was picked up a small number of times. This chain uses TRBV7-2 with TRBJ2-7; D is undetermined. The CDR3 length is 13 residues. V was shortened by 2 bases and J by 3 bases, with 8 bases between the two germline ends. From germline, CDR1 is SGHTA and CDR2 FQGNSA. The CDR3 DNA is TGTGCCAGCAGCTTAAATTGGAACTACGAGCAGTACTTC. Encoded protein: CASSLNWNYEQYF. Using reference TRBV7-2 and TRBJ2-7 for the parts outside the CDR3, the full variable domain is GAGVSQSPSNKVTEKGKDVELRCDPISGHTALYWYRQSLGQGLEFLIYFQGNSAPDKSGLPSDRFSAERTGGSVSTLTIQRTQQEDSAVYLCASSLNWNYEQYFGPGTRLTVT.

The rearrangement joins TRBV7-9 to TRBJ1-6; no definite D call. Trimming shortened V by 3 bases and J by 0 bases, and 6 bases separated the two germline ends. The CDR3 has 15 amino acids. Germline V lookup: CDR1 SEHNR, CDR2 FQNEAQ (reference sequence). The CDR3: CASSFESSYNSPLHF. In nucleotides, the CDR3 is TGTGCCAGCAGCTTCGAGAGCTCCTATAATTCACCCCTCCACTTT.

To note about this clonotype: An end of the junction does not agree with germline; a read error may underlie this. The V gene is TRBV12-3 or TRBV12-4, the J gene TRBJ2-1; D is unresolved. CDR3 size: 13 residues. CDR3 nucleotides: TGTGCCAGCAGTGGTGTTATTTACAATGAGCAGTCCTTC. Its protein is CASSGVIYNEQSF.

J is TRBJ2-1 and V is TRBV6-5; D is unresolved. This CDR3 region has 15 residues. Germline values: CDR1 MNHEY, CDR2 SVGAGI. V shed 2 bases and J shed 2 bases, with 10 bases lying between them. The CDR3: CASSYSSSTYNEQFF. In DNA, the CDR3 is TGTGCCAGCAGTTACAGCTCATCTACCTACAATGAGCAGTTCTTC.

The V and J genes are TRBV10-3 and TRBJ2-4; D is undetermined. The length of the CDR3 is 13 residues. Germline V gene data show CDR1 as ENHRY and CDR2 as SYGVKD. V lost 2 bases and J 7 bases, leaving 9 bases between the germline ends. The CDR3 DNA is TGTGCCATCAGTGAGGGTGATCGTAACATTCAGTACTTC. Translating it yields CAISEGDRNIQYF.

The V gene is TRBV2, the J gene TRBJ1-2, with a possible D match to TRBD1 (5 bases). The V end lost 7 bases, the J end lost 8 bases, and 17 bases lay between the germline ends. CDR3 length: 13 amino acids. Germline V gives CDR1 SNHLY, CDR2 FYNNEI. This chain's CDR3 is CASKEGTSGGYTF. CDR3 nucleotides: TGTGCCAGCAAAGAGGGAACCTCAGGGGGCTACACCTTC.

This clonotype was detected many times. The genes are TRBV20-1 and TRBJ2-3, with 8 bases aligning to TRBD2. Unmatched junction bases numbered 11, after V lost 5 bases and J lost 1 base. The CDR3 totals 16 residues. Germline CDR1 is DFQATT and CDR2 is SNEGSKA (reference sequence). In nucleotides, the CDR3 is TGCAGTGCTCCTCCCCGGGGGGGCCCTGGCACAGATACGCAGTATTTT. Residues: CSAPPRGGPGTDTQYF.

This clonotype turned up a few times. The CDR3 DNA reads TGTGCCAGCAGCACCCGGATGAGCCTAGAGACCCAGTACTTC. Protein: CASSTRMSLETQYF. The chain is built from TRBV13 and TRBJ2-5, with D unresolved. The CDR3 has 14 amino acids. Germline values: CDR1 PRHDT, CDR2 FYEKMQ (reference sequence). V dropped 5 bases and J dropped 4 bases, with 14 bases sitting between them. The variable domain in full, completed from reference TRBV13 and TRBJ2-5, reads AAGVIQSPRHLIKEKRETATLKCYPIPRHDTVYWYQQGPGQDPQFLISFYEKMQSDKGSIPDRFSAQQFSDYHSELNMSSLELGDSALYFCASSTRMSLETQYFGPGTRLLVL.

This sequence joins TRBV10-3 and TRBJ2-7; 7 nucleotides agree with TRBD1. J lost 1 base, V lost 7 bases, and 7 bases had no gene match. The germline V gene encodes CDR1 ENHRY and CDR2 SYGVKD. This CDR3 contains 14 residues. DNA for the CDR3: TGTGCCATCACTCCGGGACAGAGTTCCTACGAGCAGTACTTC. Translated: CAITPGQSSYEQYF.

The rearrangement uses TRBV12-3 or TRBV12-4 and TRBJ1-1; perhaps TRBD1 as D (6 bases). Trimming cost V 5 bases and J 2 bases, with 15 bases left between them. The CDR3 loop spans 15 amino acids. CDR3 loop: CASSPRQGLNTEAFF. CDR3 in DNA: TGTGCCAGCAGTCCCCGGCAGGGGCTAAACACTGAAGCTTTCTTT.

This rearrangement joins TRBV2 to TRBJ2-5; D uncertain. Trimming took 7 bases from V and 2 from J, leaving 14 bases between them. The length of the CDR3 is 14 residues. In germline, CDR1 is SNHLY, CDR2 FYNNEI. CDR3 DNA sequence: TGTGCCAGCACTCTCCCAGCGTCTCAAGAGACCCAGTACTTC. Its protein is CASTLPASQETQYF.